The rows below give T cell receptor beta chains drawn from one sample of a study of blood T cell repertoires in COVID-19. Sequenced by immunoSEQ multiplex PCR; TCRdb stores in-frame clones only, minus some. The sample shows 250,000 to 300,000 clones, around 86% of them seen only once. The material sequenced was peripheral blood. The source of these receptors is a middle-aged man with acute or convalescent COVID-19. Both conserved end residues are part of each CDR3. A D gene is named only where the DNA matches it firmly. Only part of the rows carry a size: once, few, many, or a class if the clone is expanded.

>-|TRBJ1-1|TRBD1|TRBV27
TGTGCCAGCAGTACAGACAGGGGCGCGGGAGCTTTCTTT
CASSTDRGAGAFF
>-|TRBJ1-5|-|TRBV2
TGTGCCAGCAGTGACTCGGGGCAGCCCCAGCATTTT
CASSDSGQPQHF
>-|TRBJ2-5|-|TRBV5-1
TGCGCCAGCAGCTTACAGGGCGCCGCCGGAGAGACCCAGTACTTC
CASSLQGAAGETQYF
>-|TRBJ2-3|-|TRBV12-5
TGTGCTAGCCTCCGGGACAACGTAAAGTATTTT
CASLRDNVKYF
>-|TRBJ1-6|TRBD1|TRBV5-1
TGCGCCAGCAGCTCTCGACAGGGGAGTTCACCCCTCCACTTT
CASSSRQGSSPLHF
>-|TRBJ2-3|-|TRBV19
TGTGCCAGCAGTTCGGACAGTGAACTCACAGATACGCAGTATTTT
CASSSDSELTDTQYF
>-|TRBJ1-6|-|TRBV6-5
TGTGCCAGCAGTAAATTGGACATCGGGCCACCCCTCCACTTT
CASSKLDIGPPLHF
>once|TRBJ1-1|-|TRBV5-6
TGTGCCACCATTCAACGACACTTGAACACTGAAGCTTTCTTT
CATIQRHLNTEAFF
>-|TRBJ2-5|-|TRBV9
TGTGCCAGCAGCGGGGGGGCGAGGACTAGAGAGACCCAGTACTTC
CASSGGARTRETQYF
>few|TRBJ1-1|-|TRBV4-1
TGCGCCAGCAGCCTCAGGGAGGGGGACACTGAAGCTTTCTTT
CASSLREGDTEAFF
>-|TRBJ1-5|-|TRBV7-3
TGTGCCAGCAGCTTTCATGGCAATCAGCCCCAGCATTTT
CASSFHGNQPQHF
>-|TRBJ1-5|-|TRBV4-2
TGTGCCAGCAGCCAAGTGCTAACGGGCAATCAGCCCCAGCATTTT
CASSQVLTGNQPQHF
>-|TRBJ2-5|-|TRBV29-1
TGCAGCGTGAAGCGGGACACTCTGGGAGAGACCCAGTACTTC
CSVKRDTLGETQYF
>-|TRBJ1-1|-|TRBV6-5
TGTGCCAGCAGTTGGAGTACGGACTTGAACACTGAAGCTTTCTTT
CASSWSTDLNTEAFF
>once|TRBJ1-6|-|TRBV10-2
TGCGCCAGCCGCTGGGGGCCCTCCTATAATTCACCCCTCCACTTT
CASRWGPSYNSPLHF
>-|TRBJ1-3|-|TRBV5-1
TGCGCCAGCGGGGACTCTTCCTCTGGAAACACCATATATTTT
CASGDSSSGNTIYF
>-|TRBJ2-7|-|TRBV3-1/TRBV3-2
TGTGCCAGCAGCCCAACGCTTAGGAGCTCCTACGAGCAGTACTTC
CASSPTLRSSYEQYF
>-|TRBJ1-4|-|TRBV5-1
TGCGCCAGCAGCCCCGCTGGGGGCCCCATCAATGAAAAACTGTTTTTT
CASSPAGGPINEKLFF
>-|TRBJ1-5|TRBD1|TRBV4-1
TGCGCCAGCAGCCAAGAGGGGACAGGGGTTTTGCAGCCCCAGCATTTT
CASSQEGTGVLQPQHF
>few|TRBJ1-3|-|TRBV27
TGTGCCAGCAGTTCTTACTCTGGAAACACCATATATTTT
CASSSYSGNTIYF
>-|TRBJ1-3|-|TRBV5-1
TGCGCCAGCAGCCTCCCCTCTGGAAACACCATATATTTT
CASSLPSGNTIYF
>once|TRBJ2-2|TRBD1|TRBV30
TGTGCCTGGAAGACAGGGGTATACACCGGGGAGCTGTTTTTT
CAWKTGVYTGELFF
>-|TRBJ1-2|TRBD1|TRBV30
TGTGCCCCCGAATCTTTGGGACAGGTAGGACGTGGCTACACCTTC
CAPESLGQVGRGYTF
>-|TRBJ2-1|-|TRBV5-1
TGCGCCAGCAGCTCGTTCAATGAGCAGTTCTTC
CASSSFNEQFF
>few|TRBJ1-5|-|TRBV19
TGTGCCAGTAGTATCTTGGACAGCCTCAAATTTCAGCATTTT
CASSILDSLKFQHF
>-|TRBJ1-1|-|TRBV10-2
TGCGCCAGCAGTCTACAGGGAGGGACTGAAGCTTTCTTT
CASSLQGGTEAFF
>-|TRBJ2-7|-|TRBV30
TGTGCCTGGAGTGTACCGGGGACAAACTCCTACGAGCAGTACTTC
CAWSVPGTNSYEQYF
>-|TRBJ1-3|-|TRBV2
TGTGCCAGCCTTATCGACAGTGCCAACACCATATATTTT
CASLIDSANTIYF